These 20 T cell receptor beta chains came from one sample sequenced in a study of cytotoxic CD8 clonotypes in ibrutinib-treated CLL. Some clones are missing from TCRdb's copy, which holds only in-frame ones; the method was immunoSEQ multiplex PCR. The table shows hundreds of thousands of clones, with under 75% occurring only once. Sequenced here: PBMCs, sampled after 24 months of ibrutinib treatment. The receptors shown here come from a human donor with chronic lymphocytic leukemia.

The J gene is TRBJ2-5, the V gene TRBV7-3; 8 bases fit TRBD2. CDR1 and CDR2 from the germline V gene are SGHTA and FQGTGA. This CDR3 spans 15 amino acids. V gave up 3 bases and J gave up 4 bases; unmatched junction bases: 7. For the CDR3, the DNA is TGTGCCAGCAGCTTGGGAGGACGGGAGGGAGAGACCCAGTACTTC. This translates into CASSLGGREGETQYF.

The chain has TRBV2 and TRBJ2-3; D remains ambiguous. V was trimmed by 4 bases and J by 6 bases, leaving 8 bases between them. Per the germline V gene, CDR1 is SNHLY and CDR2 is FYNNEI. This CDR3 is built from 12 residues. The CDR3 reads CASSGRKDTQYF. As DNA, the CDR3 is TGTGCCAGCAGTGGCAGGAAGGATACGCAGTATTTT.

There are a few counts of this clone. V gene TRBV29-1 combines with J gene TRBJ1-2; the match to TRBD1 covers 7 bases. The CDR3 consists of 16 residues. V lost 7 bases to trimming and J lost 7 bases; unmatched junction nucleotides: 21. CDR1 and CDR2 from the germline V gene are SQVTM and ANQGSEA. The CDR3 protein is CSALASGGIRLGGYTF. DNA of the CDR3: TGCAGCGCATTGGCTTCAGGGGGGATTCGACTTGGTGGCTACACCTTC.

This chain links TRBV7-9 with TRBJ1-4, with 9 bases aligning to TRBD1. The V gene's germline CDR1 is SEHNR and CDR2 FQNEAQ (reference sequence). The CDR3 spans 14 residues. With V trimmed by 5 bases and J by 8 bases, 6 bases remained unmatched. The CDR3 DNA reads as TGTGCCAGCAGCGAGACAGGGGGAGGGGAAAAACTGTTTTTT. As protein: CASSETGGGEKLFF.

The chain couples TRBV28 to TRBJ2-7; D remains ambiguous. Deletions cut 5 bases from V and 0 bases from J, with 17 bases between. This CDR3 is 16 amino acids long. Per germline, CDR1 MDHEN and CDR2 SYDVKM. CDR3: CASSGLDGYTSYEQYF. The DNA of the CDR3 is TGTGCCAGCAGTGGATTGGACGGCTATACCTCCTACGAGCAGTACTTC.

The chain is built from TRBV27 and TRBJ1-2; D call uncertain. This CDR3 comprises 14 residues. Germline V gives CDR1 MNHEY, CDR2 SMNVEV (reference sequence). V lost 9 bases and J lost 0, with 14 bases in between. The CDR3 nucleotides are TGTGCCAGTCGCCCAGGACTAGCTAACTATGGCTACACCTTC. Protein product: CASRPGLANYGYTF.

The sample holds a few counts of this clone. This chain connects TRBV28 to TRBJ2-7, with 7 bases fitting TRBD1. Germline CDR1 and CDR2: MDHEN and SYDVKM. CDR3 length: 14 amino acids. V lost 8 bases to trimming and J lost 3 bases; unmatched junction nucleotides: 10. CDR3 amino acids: CASSLDRDLYEQYF. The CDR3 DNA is TGTGCCAGCTCCCTCGACAGGGACCTCTACGAGCAGTACTTC. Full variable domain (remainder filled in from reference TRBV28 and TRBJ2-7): DVKVTQSSRYLVKRTGEKVFLECVQDMDHENMFWYRQDPGLGLRLIYFSYDVKMKEKGDIPEGYSVSREKKERFSLILESASTNQTSMYLCASSLDRDLYEQYFGPGTRLTVT.

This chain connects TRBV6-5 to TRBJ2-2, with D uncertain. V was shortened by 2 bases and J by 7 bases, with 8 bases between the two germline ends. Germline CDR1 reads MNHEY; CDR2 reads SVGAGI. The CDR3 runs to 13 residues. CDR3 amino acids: CASSYPIDGELFF. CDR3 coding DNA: TGTGCCAGCAGTTACCCGATTGACGGGGAGCTGTTTTTT.

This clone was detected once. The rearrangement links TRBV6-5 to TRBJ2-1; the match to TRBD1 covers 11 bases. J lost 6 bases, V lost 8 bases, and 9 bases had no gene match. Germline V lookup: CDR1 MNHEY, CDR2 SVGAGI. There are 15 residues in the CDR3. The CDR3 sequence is CASCISGTGGNEQFF. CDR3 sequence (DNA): TGTGCCAGCTGTATCTCCGGGACAGGGGGCAATGAGCAGTTCTTC.

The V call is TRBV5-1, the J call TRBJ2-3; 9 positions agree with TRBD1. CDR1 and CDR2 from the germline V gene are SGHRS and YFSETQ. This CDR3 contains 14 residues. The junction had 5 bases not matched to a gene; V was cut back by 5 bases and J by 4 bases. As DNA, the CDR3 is TGCGCCAGCAGTGATACAGGGGGCGCAGATACGCAGTATTTT. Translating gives CASSDTGGADTQYF. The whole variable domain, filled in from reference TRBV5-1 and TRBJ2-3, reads KAGVTQTPRYLIKTRGQQVTLSCSPISGHRSVSWYQQTPGQGLQFLFEYFSETQRNKGNFPGRFSGRQFSNSRSEMNVSTLELGDSALYLCASSDTGGADTQYFGPGTRLTVL.

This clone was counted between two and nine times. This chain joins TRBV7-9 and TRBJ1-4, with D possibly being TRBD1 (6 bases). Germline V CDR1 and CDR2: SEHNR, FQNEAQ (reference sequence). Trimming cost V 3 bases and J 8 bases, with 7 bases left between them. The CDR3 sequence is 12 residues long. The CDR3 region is CASSLDREKLFF. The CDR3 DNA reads TGTGCCAGCAGCTTGGACAGAGAAAAACTGTTTTTT.

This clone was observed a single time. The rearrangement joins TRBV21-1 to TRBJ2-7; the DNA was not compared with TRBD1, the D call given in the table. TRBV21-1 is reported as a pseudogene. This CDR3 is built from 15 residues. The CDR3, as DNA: TGTGCCAGCAGCCCCGGGGACAGGGGCCCCTACGAGCAGTACTTC. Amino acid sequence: CASSPGDRGPYEQYF.

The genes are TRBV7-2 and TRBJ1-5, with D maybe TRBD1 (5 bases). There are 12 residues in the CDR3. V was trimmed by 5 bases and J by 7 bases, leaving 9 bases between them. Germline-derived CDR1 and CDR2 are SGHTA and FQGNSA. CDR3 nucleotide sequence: TGTGCCAGCAGCCCCGCAGGGCAGCCCCAGCATTTT. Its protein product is CASSPAGQPQHF.

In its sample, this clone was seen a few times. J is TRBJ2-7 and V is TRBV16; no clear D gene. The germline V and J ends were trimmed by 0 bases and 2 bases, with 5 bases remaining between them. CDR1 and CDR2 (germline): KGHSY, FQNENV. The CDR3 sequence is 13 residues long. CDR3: CASSQSSPYEQYF. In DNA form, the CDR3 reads TGTGCCAGCAGCCAATCCAGCCCCTACGAGCAGTACTTC.

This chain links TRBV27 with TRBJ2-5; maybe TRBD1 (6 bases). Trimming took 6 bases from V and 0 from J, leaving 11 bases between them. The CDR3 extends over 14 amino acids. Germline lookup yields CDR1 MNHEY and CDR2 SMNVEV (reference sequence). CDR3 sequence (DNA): TGTGCCAGCAGGGGGACAAGCTACCAAGAGACCCAGTACTTC. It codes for CASRGTSYQETQYF.

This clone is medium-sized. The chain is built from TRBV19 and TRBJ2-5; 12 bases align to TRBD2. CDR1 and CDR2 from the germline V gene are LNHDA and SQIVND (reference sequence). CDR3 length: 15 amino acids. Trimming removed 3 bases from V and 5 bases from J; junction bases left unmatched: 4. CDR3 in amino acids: CASSMTSGSLETQYF. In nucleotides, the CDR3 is TGTGCCAGTAGTATGACTAGCGGGAGCTTGGAGACCCAGTACTTC.

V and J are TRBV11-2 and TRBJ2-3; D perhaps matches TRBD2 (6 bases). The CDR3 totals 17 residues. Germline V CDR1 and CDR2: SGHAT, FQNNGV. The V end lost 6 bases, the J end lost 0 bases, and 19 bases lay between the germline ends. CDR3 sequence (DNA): TGTGCCAGCAGACTAGCTGCGGAGGGGATTAGCACAGATACGCAGTATTTT. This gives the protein CASRLAAEGISTDTQYF.

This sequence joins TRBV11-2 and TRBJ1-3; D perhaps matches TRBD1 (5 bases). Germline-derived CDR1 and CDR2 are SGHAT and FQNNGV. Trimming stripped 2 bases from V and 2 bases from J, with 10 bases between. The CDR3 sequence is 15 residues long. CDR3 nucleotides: TGTGCCAGCAGCTTATCGACAGCTGCTGGAAACACCATATATTTT. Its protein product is CASSLSTAAGNTIYF.

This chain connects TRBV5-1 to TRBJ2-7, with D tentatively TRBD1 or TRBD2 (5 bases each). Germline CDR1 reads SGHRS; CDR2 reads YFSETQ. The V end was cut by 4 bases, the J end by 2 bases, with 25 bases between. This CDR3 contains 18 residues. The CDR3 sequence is CASSLAKPGTKGTYEQYF. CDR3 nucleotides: TGCGCCAGCAGCCTAGCAAAACCCGGGACCAAGGGTACCTACGAGCAGTACTTC. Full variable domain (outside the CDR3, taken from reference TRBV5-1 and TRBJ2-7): KAGVTQTPRYLIKTRGQQVTLSCSPISGHRSVSWYQQTPGQGLQFLFEYFSETQRNKGNFPGRFSGRQFSNSRSEMNVSTLELGDSALYLCASSLAKPGTKGTYEQYFGPGTRLTVT.

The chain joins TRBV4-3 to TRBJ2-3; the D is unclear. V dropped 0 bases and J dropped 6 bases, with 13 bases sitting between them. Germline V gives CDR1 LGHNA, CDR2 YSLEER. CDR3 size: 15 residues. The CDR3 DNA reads TGCGCCAGCAGCCAAGATGCCCGGTCCTGGGATACGCAGTATTTT. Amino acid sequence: CASSQDARSWDTQYF.